This T cell receptor (beta chain) emerged from a study of T cells after yellow fever vaccination. The CDR3 covers 14 residues. V lost 5 bases to trimming and J lost 9 bases; unmatched junction nucleotides: 10. The table lists this clonotype with many counts. MiXCR, run by TCRdb on the 5' RACE reads, gives a single entry per CDR3 protein. The sample yields tens of thousands of distinct CDR3 sequences, around 7% seen once. V gene TRBV23-1 combines with J gene TRBJ2-3, with 8 positions matching TRBD1. TRBV23-1 is assigned to the ORF class and has an uncertain function. This receptor was identified in a man aged 25 to 40 who received the YFV17D yellow fever vaccine. This material consisted of CD8+ T cells sorted from PBMCs, taken on the day of the yellow fever booster vaccination. CDR3 DNA sequence: TGCGCCAGCAGTTCCAGGACAGGGCTGAGGACGCAGTATTTT. Its translation is CASSSRTGLRTQYF.